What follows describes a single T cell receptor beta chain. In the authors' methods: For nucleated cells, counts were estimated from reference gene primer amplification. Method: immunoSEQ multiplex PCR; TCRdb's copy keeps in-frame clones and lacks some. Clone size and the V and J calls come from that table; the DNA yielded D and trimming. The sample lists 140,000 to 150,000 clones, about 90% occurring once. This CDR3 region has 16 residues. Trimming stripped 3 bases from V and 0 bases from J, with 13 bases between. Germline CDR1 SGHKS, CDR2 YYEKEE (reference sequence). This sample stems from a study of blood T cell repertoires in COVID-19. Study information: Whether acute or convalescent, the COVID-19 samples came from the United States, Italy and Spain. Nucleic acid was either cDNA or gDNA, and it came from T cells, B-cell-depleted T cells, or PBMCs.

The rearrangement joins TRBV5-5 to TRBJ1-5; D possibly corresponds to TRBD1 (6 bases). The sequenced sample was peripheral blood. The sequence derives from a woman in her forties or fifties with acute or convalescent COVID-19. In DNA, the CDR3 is TGTGCCAGCAGCTACCACAGGGTTAATAGCAATCAGCCCCAGCATTTT. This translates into CASSYHRVNSNQPQHF.